These 8 T cell receptor beta chains came from one sample sequenced in a study of cytomegalovirus exposure and HLA in healthy donors. This PCR relied on a set of 60 Vbeta primers and 13 Jbeta primers. Clones were sequenced by immunoSEQ multiplex PCR, and TCRdb holds only the in-frame ones, with some missing. Its table lists around 210,000 clones. The sequenced material came from PBMCs. These TCRs come from a woman in her 30s in good health and CMV-seropositive.

The chain uses TRBV7-9 and TRBJ2-1; D perhaps matches TRBD1 (6 bases). The CDR3 loop spans 14 amino acids. Deletions cut 3 bases from V and 6 bases from J, with 12 bases between. From germline, CDR1 is SEHNR and CDR2 FQNEAQ (reference sequence). The CDR3 region is CASSFHRERNEQFF. For the CDR3, the DNA is TGTGCCAGCAGCTTCCACAGGGAGCGCAATGAGCAGTTCTTC. Together with reference TRBV7-9 and TRBJ2-1, the CDR3 gives the full variable domain: DTGVSQNPRHKITKRGQNVTFRCDPISEHNRLYWYRQTLGQGPEFLTYFQNEAQLEKSRLLSDRFSAERPKGSFSTLEIQRTEQGDSAMYLCASSFHRERNEQFFGPGTRLTVL.

The chain carries TRBV10-3 and TRBJ1-2, with 9 bases aligning to TRBD1. This CDR3 is 12 amino acids long. The germline gives CDR1 ENHRY, CDR2 SYGVKD. Trimming cost V 9 bases and J 5 bases; bases outside gene matches: 4. CDR3 region: CAIRQGVYGYTF. The CDR3 DNA is TGTGCCATACGACAGGGGGTTTATGGCTACACCTTC.

The J gene is TRBJ2-1, the V gene TRBV27; 11 bases agree with TRBD2. The CDR3 length is 15 residues. Per germline, CDR1 MNHEY and CDR2 SMNVEV (reference sequence). The CDR3 region is CAIGTSGSIHNEQFF. The CDR3 DNA reads TGTGCTATCGGAACTAGCGGGAGTATCCACAATGAGCAGTTCTTC.

The genes are TRBV9 and TRBJ2-3, with 7 nucleotides matching TRBD2. Germline V gene sequence: CDR1 SGDLS, CDR2 YYNGEE. With V trimmed by 0 bases and J by 5 bases, 6 bases remained unmatched. CDR3 length: 15 amino acids. Written as DNA, the CDR3 is TGTGCCAGCAGCGTAGGGGGCCCGGGGGGAGATACGCAGTATTTT. Translated, it gives CASSVGGPGGDTQYF.

V usage is TRBV7-2 and J usage is TRBJ2-7; no clear D gene. Germline CDR1 and CDR2: SGHTA and FQGNSA. The CDR3 is made up of 12 amino acids. Trimming removed 5 bases at V and 5 bases at J, with 10 bases between. The CDR3 reads CASSPGSHEQYF. The CDR3 coding sequence is TGTGCCAGCAGCCCCGGGTCCCACGAGCAGTACTTC.

The chain employs TRBV28 and TRBJ1-2, with a weak D call TRBD1 (6 bases). CDR3 length: 11 amino acids. Per germline, CDR1 MDHEN and CDR2 SYDVKM. Trimming cost V 6 bases and J 5 bases, with 7 bases left between them. CDR3 amino acids: CASSGQYGYTF. DNA of the CDR3: TGTGCCAGCAGCGGACAGTATGGCTACACCTTC.

V usage is TRBV27 and J usage is TRBJ2-3, with TRBD1 matching 8 bases. The CDR3 loop spans 20 amino acids. The germline gives CDR1 MNHEY, CDR2 SMNVEV (reference sequence). J lost 1 base, V lost 3 bases, and 18 bases had no gene match. The CDR3 sequence is CASSFLILPGTGFGTDTQYF. The CDR3 DNA is TGTGCCAGCAGTTTCCTTATTCTCCCAGGGACAGGCTTTGGCACAGATACGCAGTATTTT.

The J gene is TRBJ1-6, the V gene TRBV25-1; 7 bases map to TRBD1. The J segment lost 10 bases and the V segment lost 6 bases, leaving 9 bases of the junction unmatched. Germline lookup yields CDR1 MGHDK and CDR2 SYGVNS. This CDR3 has 14 residues. The CDR3 region is CASRSTGVESPLHF. CDR3 DNA sequence: TGTGCCAGCAGATCAACAGGGGTGGAGTCACCCCTCCACTTT.